This is a list of T cell receptor beta chains from one sample in a study of blood T cell repertoires in COVID-19. Data came from immunoSEQ multiplex PCR; TCRdb stores just in-frame clones and leaves some out. The table records around 160,000 clones, 80% of them present only once. The source material was peripheral blood. All receptors derive from a man aged 55 to 70 with active or convalescent COVID-19. Each CDR3 is given with its conserved first and last residue.

TRBV7-9,TRBJ2-2,CASSLAAGGASTGELFF
TRBV7-2,TRBJ1-1,CASSLQANTEAFF
TRBV19,TRBJ2-1,CASSTHKGVQNEQFF
TRBV7-9,TRBJ2-7,CASSLGTSSSDEQYF
TRBV9,TRBJ1-1,CASSVGGGGETEAFF
TRBV20-1,TRBJ2-3,CSAAPWDTQYF
TRBV24-1,TRBJ1-1,CATSQGGTEAFF
TRBV3-1/TRBV3-2,TRBJ1-4,CASSQVRQAELFF
TRBV27,TRBJ1-5,CASSDHRDQPQHF
TRBV12-3/TRBV12-4,TRBJ1-1,CASTTPGIPEAFF
TRBV19,TRBJ1-2,CASSPMGQGDYGYTF
TRBV11-2,TRBJ2-2,CASSPVGAGTGELFF
TRBV11-2,TRBJ2-3,CASSPGIAGIIPSTDTQYF
TRBV7-2,TRBJ1-2,CASSGQGADYGYTF
TRBV4-3,TRBJ2-7,CASSQEGLASEQYF
TRBV5-1,TRBJ2-1,CASSLVSGVAYNEQFF
TRBV10-3,TRBJ1-3,CATTGVGGNTIYF
TRBV30,TRBJ1-4,CAWTLGGRTVF
TRBV28,TRBJ1-4,CASKELNEKLFF
TRBV24-1,TRBJ2-3,CATSDPASATDTQYF